Detailed here is one T cell receptor beta chain. Its antigen specificity is not known. No per-base quality is available; no much larger clone lies one base away. This record comes from a study of CD8+ T cells in alopecia areata (dated by TCRdb to the late 2010s). Background for the entire study: The treated patients took part in an open-label pilot trial in which moderate-to-severe alopecia areata was treated with oral tofacitinib at 5 to 10 mg twice daily. RNA was extracted with the PAXgene miRNA kit for fixed scalp, the miRNeasy kit for PBMCs, and the RNeasy kit for mouse skin. The study used high-throughput TCRbeta sequencing to examine T cell clonal expansion in alopecia areata, in both the C3H/HeJ mouse model and human patients. Patients stayed on tofacitinib for 6 to 18 months and then had 6 months of follow-up off drug so that delayed response and recurrence could be assessed. Biopsies were taken from tofacitinib-treated patients at baseline and at 4 and 24 weeks of treatment, and a later scalp biopsy was taken in several of the tofacitinib-treated patients. The SALT score, which quantifies the percentage of affected scalp surface area, was used to measure disease severity in treated patients. On the human side, TCRbeta sequencing was run on scalp tissue and on sorted CD4+ and CD8+ peripheral blood T cells from healthy controls and from alopecia areata patients with either patchy or totalis/universalis disease. Scalp clonality was compared across normal scalp (n=4), patchy alopecia areata scalp (n=8), and alopecia totalis/universalis scalp (n=8). TCRbeta CDR3 regions were amplified by immunoSEQ multiplex PCR using 35 Vbeta forward and 13 Jbeta reverse primers. General study outcomes and caveats: TCR sequences shared between patients were less clear than in mice, possibly partly because of HLA diversity in the patient population. Higher clonality and more expanded CD8+ clones were observed in lesional scalp than in normal scalp, particularly in alopecia totalis/universalis, a finding suggestive of antigenic drive. Many expanded lesional clones persisted in scalp and blood during tofacitinib treatment, which may partly explain relapse after stopping treatment. Tofacitinib significantly decreased scalp clonality and the number of expanded CD8+ clones among the top 100 scalp clones. Unlike mouse skin, where gammadelta T cells dominate, normal human skin contains resident alphabeta T cells that get sequenced too, which complicates analysis of the scalp TCR repertoire. Because the treated cohort was small and had just a single nonresponder, larger studies are needed to establish links between baseline CD8+ expansion and response.

CDR1 and CDR2 are drawn from the germline V gene: SQVTM, ANQGSEA. The CDR3 measures 14 amino acids from cysteine to phenylalanine. The CDR3 DNA has 42 bases and is translated from base 1. V is pared back by 4 bases and J by 0 bases, with 9 bases lying between the germline termini. Per the publication, the time point label means: four to five weeks on oral tofacitinib. The treatment or condition label on this specimen signifies: oral pan-JAK inhibitor, 5-10 mg twice daily. Lesional scalp punch biopsies and peripheral blood were collected from alopecia areata patients. PBMCs were separated by density centrifugation and stained for CD3, CD4 and CD8, after which CD4+ and CD8+ T cells were sorted on a FACSAria. Library construction relied on the immunoSEQ multiplex PCR assay. RNA was extracted from all samples and reverse transcribed into cDNA as template for TCR sequencing. SuperScript III was used for first-strand cDNA synthesis, primed with a 2:1 mix of oligo-dT and random hexamers. A synthetic immune receptor repertoire was used to gauge amplification bias, and whatever bias remained was removed computationally. For the original study's pipeline: After raw reads were preprocessed to remove errors, the CDR3 was defined following IMGT conventions as running from the conserved cysteine to phenylalanine. Clonality was computed by normalizing Shannon entropy by log2 of the number of productive unique TCRs and subtracting the result from 1. Whether scalp clones were CD4 or CD8 was inferred by matching scalp TCRbeta sequences against CD4 and CD8 repertoires sorted from blood. TCRdb limited this immuneACCESS table to in-frame rearrangements with V and J called. A share of clones is missing; checked studies link under half to unresolved V genes, and the rest is unexplained. V and J calls plus clone size are reproduced from that table; the DNA served to infer D and trimming. The sample yields about 160,000 clones; about three fifths were counted once. The ten largest make up more than 0.7% of the sample.

Sample: CD4+ T cells sorted from blood, taken at week 4, from a patient treated with tofacitinib. The sequence was collected from a human donor with alopecia areata. The chain employs TRBV29-1 and TRBJ1-4; there is no confident call for the D gene. At the DNA level, the sequence is TGCAGCGTTGTACGATTTTCAACTAATGAAAAACTGTTTTTT. Its translation is CSVVRFSTNEKLFF.